The next 18 T cell receptor beta chains were all read from a single sample in a study of naive and memory T cell subsets. Both TRBC1 and TRBC2 were covered by a beta constant-region primer of two equimolar oligonucleotides. Using its own MiXCR run on the UMI-ligation and nested PCR reads, TCRdb lists one record per CDR3 protein. The data contain 130,000 to 150,000 distinct CDR3 sequences, 15% to 20% of them seen just once; the ten biggest clones take up about 0.14%. Sequenced sample: naive CD4+ T cells from blood. These receptor sequences come from a human donor in good health.

This clonotype was counted a few times. The V gene is TRBV24-1, the J gene TRBJ2-7, with 8 nucleotides matching TRBD2. Germline trimming cut 10 bases from V and 3 bases from J; bases unmatched to any gene: 4. The CDR3 sequence is 12 residues long. The germline V gene encodes CDR1 KGHDR and CDR2 SFDVKD. The CDR3 protein is CATSSGSYEQYF. DNA of the CDR3: TGTGCCACTTCGAGCGGGAGCTACGAGCAGTACTTC.

This chain joins TRBV6-5 and TRBJ2-2, with D uncertain. CDR3 length: 12 amino acids. Germline V CDR1 and CDR2: MNHEY, SVGAGI. Trimming took off 7 bases at V and 9 bases at J, with 12 bases between the two ends. CDR3 nucleotides: TGTGCCAGCACCGGGTCCGGTCGGGAGCTGTTTTTT. This encodes CASTGSGRELFF.

A few counts support this clonotype. The gene calls are TRBV14 and TRBJ1-5; D not resolved. Deletions cut 1 base from V and 4 bases from J, with 5 bases between. The CDR3 length is 13 residues. Per the germline V gene, CDR1 is SGHDN and CDR2 is FVKESK. CDR3 bases: TGTGCCAGCAGCCAAGGGGAGAATCAGCCCCAGCATTTT. This sequence encodes CASSQGENQPQHF.

This clonotype was seen a handful of times. This chain joins TRBV28 and TRBJ2-1; D is ambiguous. The germline V gene has CDR1 MDHEN and CDR2 SYDVKM. The V end lost 5 bases, the J end lost 8 bases, and 19 bases lay between the germline ends. The CDR3 spans 15 residues. CDR3 residues: CASSPSTWAKDEQFF. The CDR3 DNA is TGTGCCAGCAGTCCGTCGACCTGGGCTAAGGATGAGCAGTTCTTC.

This chain links TRBV14 with TRBJ2-7, with D perhaps matching TRBD1 or TRBD2 (5 bases each). The V and J ends lost 3 bases and 4 bases respectively, with 7 bases between them. The germline V gene has CDR1 SGHDN and CDR2 FVKESK. The CDR3 contains 12 residues. The CDR3 bases are TGTGCCAGCAGCCATGAGGGGTACGAGCAGTACTTC. Translating it yields CASSHEGYEQYF.

The rearrangement joins TRBV6-6 to TRBJ2-1; D perhaps matches TRBD2 (6 bases). This CDR3 region has 12 residues. Deletions cut 4 bases from V and 12 bases from J, with 13 bases between. Germline assignment: CDR1 MNHNY and CDR2 SVGAGI (reference sequence). The CDR3 bases are TGTGCCAGCAGTTGGGGACTCCCCGGGCAGTTCTTC. It codes for CASSWGLPGQFF.

This clonotype was recorded a few times. The V gene is TRBV7-9, the J gene TRBJ1-3; 7 bases match TRBD1. Germline V CDR1 and CDR2: SEHNR, FQNEAQ (reference sequence). The CDR3 length is 15 residues. Trimming at V came to 5 bases and at J to 1 base, leaving 5 bases not matched to a gene. CDR3 protein: CASSGTETSGNTIYF. As DNA, the CDR3 is TGTGCCAGCAGCGGGACAGAAACGTCTGGAAACACCATATATTTT.

This clonotype turned up a few times. This chain connects TRBV20-1 to TRBJ2-7; D unclear. The CDR3 totals 13 residues. Trimming cost V 4 bases and J 0 bases, with 10 bases left between them. Germline CDR1 and CDR2: DFQATT and SNEGSKA (reference sequence). The CDR3 bases are TGCAGTGCTAAGACGTCCCGCTCCTACGAGCAGTACTTC. Amino acid sequence: CSAKTSRSYEQYF.

The sample holds a few counts of this clonotype. The chain is built from TRBV7-9 and TRBJ2-3, with 9 bases that match TRBD1. The ends lost 4 bases at V and 0 bases at J; junction bases unmatched: 8. CDR1 and CDR2 (germline): SEHNR, FQNEAQ (reference sequence). This CDR3 contains 17 residues. The CDR3 loop is CASSWGQGTPSTDTQYF. The DNA of the CDR3 is TGTGCCAGCAGCTGGGGACAGGGCACTCCGAGCACAGATACGCAGTATTTT.

The gene calls are TRBV7-2 and TRBJ2-7, with 9 bases identical to TRBD1. The CDR3 is 15 amino acids. The junction had 6 bases not matched to a gene; V was cut back by 3 bases and J by 3 bases. Germline V gives CDR1 SGHTA, CDR2 FQGNSA. The CDR3 loop reads CASSFAGTGFYEQYF. CDR3 bases: TGTGCCAGCAGCTTCGCCGGGACAGGGTTCTACGAGCAGTACTTC.

This clonotype was observed a handful of times. The chain links TRBV5-1 to TRBJ1-1, with 8 bases lining up with TRBD1. J was trimmed by 5 bases and V by 2 bases; bases with no gene match: 8. CDR3 length: 15 residues. Germline CDR1 is SGHRS and CDR2 is YFSETQ. The CDR3 nucleotides read TGCGCCAGCAGCTTAGATCGGACAGGGAGGACTGAAGCTTTCTTT. Translated, it gives CASSLDRTGRTEAFF.

This chain joins TRBV5-4 and TRBJ1-2; 10 bases align to TRBD1. Unmatched junction bases numbered 6, after V lost 2 bases and J lost 8 bases. This CDR3 has 14 residues. CDR1 and CDR2 from the germline V gene are SGHNT and YYREEE (reference sequence). The DNA for the CDR3 is TGTGCCAGCAGCTTAGAGGGACAGGGGCCCGGCTACACCTTC. Amino acid sequence: CASSLEGQGPGYTF.

This clonotype turned up a few times. The rearrangement joins TRBV20-1 to TRBJ1-1; D not resolved. The CDR3 is 12 residues long. V dropped 1 base and J dropped 1 base, with 4 bases sitting between them. Per germline, CDR1 DFQATT and CDR2 SNEGSKA (reference sequence). CDR3 in DNA: TGCAGTGCTAGAGGGGCGAACACTGAAGCTTTCTTT. Residues: CSARGANTEAFF.

This clonotype has a count of ten or more. The rearrangement links TRBV10-3 to TRBJ2-7, with TRBD1 as a possible D gene (6 bases). The CDR3 runs 16 residues. Trimming removed 0 bases at V and 7 bases at J, with 19 bases between. Germline V lookup: CDR1 ENHRY, CDR2 SYGVKD. DNA for the CDR3: TGTGCCATCAGTGAGTCGACAGGTCCCTCTGCTCGGGAGCAGTACTTC. Protein: CAISESTGPSAREQYF.

The CDR3 region is CASSLVPGIIGELFF. DNA for the CDR3: TGTGCCAGCAGCTTAGTCCCAGGGATAATCGGGGAGCTGTTTTTT. The J gene is TRBJ2-2, the V gene TRBV11-2; weak D call: TRBD1 (5 bases). CDR3 length equals 15 residues. Trimming took off 1 base at V and 7 bases at J, with 13 bases between the two ends. Germline V gives CDR1 SGHAT, CDR2 FQNNGV.

This CDR3 is CASSSGTSGREEQFF. The CDR3 DNA sequence: TGTGCCAGCAGCTCCGGGACTAGCGGGAGAGAGGAGCAGTTCTTC. V usage is TRBV11-3 and J usage is TRBJ2-1, with 14 bases that match TRBD2. Germline V gives CDR1 SGHNT, CDR2 YENEEA. With 4 bases clipped from V and 10 bases from J, the junction kept 6 bases outside the gene matches. There are 15 residues in the CDR3.

In its sample, this clonotype was seen many times. V and J are TRBV11-3 and TRBJ2-5; the D gene is possibly TRBD2 (6 bases). Germline assignment: CDR1 SGHNT and CDR2 YENEEA. V shed 3 bases and J shed 2 bases, with 7 bases lying between them. The CDR3 is made up of 13 amino acids. In DNA form, the CDR3 reads TGTGCCAGCAGCTTCCGGGGGCAAGAGACCCAGTACTTC. Amino acids: CASSFRGQETQYF.

The table lists this clonotype with a few counts. V usage is TRBV5-1 and J usage is TRBJ2-1; 9 bases map to TRBD1. In germline, CDR1 is SGHRS, CDR2 YFSETQ. CDR3 length: 14 residues. The V segment lost 4 bases and the J segment 8 bases; nucleotides outside the gene matches: 7. CDR3 loop: CASSRDRGDHEQFF. The CDR3 coding sequence is TGCGCCAGCAGCCGAGACAGGGGGGACCATGAGCAGTTCTTC.